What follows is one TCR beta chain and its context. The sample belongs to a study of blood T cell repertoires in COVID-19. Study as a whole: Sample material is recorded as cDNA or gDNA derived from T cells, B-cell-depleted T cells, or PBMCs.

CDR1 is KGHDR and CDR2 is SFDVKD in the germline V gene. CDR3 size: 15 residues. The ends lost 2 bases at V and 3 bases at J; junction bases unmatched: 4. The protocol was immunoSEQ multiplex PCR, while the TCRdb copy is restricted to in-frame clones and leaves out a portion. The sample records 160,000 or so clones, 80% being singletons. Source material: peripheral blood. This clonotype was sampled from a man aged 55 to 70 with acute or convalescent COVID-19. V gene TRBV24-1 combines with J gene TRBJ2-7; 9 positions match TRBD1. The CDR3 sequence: CATSDSGQGYYEQYF. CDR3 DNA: TGTGCCACCAGTGATTCGGGACAGGGCTACTACGAGCAGTACTTC.